These 12 T cell receptor beta chains were sequenced from one sample in a study of blood T cell repertoires in COVID-19. The method was immunoSEQ multiplex PCR; TCRdb's version includes in-frame clones alone and lacks a portion of them. Found here are 65,000 to 85,000 clones, 80% to 90% of them singletons; the top ten hold about 2.4%. Sequencing was performed on peripheral blood. These receptors were taken from a human donor in a cohort sampled during active COVID-19.

The chain joins TRBV10-3 to TRBJ1-6; perhaps TRBD1 as D (5 bases). V gave up 0 bases and J gave up 6 bases, with 15 bases separating them. The CDR3 length is 17 residues. Germline CDR1 ENHRY, CDR2 SYGVKD. CDR3 coding DNA: TGTGCCATCAGTGAGTCGATGGGGGGAAGAGGTAATTCACCCCTCCACTTT. Its translation: CAISESMGGRGNSPLHF.

The gene calls are TRBV6-5 and TRBJ2-7; D gene unclear. The V gene lost 0 bases and the J gene lost 3 bases, with 15 bases spanning the gap. Per the germline V gene, CDR1 is MNHEY and CDR2 is SVGAGI. The CDR3 totals 16 residues. The DNA of the CDR3 is TGTGCCAGCAGTTACTCGGTTTTAGCACCGAACTACGAGCAGTACTTC. Translating it yields CASSYSVLAPNYEQYF.

This chain uses TRBV14 with TRBJ2-1; D might be TRBD2 (5 bases). CDR3 length: 13 amino acids. Per the germline V gene, CDR1 is SGHDN and CDR2 is FVKESK. The V gene lost 4 bases and the J gene lost 4 bases, with 8 bases spanning the gap. The CDR3 DNA follows: TGTGCCAGCAGCCCAGCGGCTTACAATGAGCAGTTCTTC. It specifies CASSPAAYNEQFF.

V gene TRBV15 combines with J gene TRBJ2-3; 7 bases agree with TRBD1. CDR1 is LNHNV, CDR2 YYDKDF, per germline (reference sequence). The CDR3 runs to 14 residues. Unmatched junction bases numbered 2, after V lost 3 bases and J lost 2 bases. The CDR3 nucleotides read TGTGCCACCAGCAGCGACAGGGACACAGATACGCAGTATTTT. Protein: CATSSDRDTDTQYF.

This chain uses TRBV28 with TRBJ2-5; TRBD1 agrees at 10 bases. This CDR3 has 15 amino acids. The trim removed 6 bases at V and 5 bases at J, leaving 9 bases unmatched. Looked up from germline, CDR1 is MDHEN and CDR2 is SYDVKM. Written as DNA, the CDR3 is TGTGCCAGCAGCCACCGGGGACAGGGGATGGAGACCCAGTACTTC. It yields the protein CASSHRGQGMETQYF.

The count of this clone is one. The chain combines TRBV7-3 with TRBJ2-3; possible D gene TRBD1, 6 bases. The CDR3 runs to 13 residues. The germline V and J ends were trimmed by 2 bases and 6 bases, with 9 bases remaining between them. CDR1 is SGHTA and CDR2 is FQGTGA in the germline V gene. CDR3 region: CASSLGGADTQYF. The CDR3 DNA follows: TGTGCCAGCAGCTTAGGGGGCGCGGATACGCAGTATTTT.

This clone is a singleton in its sample. This sequence joins TRBV3-1 (or the pseudogene TRBV3-2) and TRBJ2-3; TRBD1 matches 7 bases. In germline, CDR1 is LGHDT, CDR2 YNNKEL (reference sequence). Trimming took 1 base from V and 1 from J; bases not matched to a gene: 11. The CDR3 length is 18 residues. The CDR3 region has the DNA TGTGCCAGCAGCCAAGGTATCTACAGGGGTGCGGGCACAGATACGCAGTATTTT. Translating it yields CASSQGIYRGAGTDTQYF.

This clone has just one count. The V gene is TRBV6-5, the J gene TRBJ1-2; maybe TRBD1 (5 bases). The CDR3 is made up of 11 amino acids. With 7 bases removed from V and 4 bases from J, the gap between germline ends came to 7 bases. CDR1 and CDR2 from the germline V gene are MNHEY and SVGAGI. The CDR3 DNA is TGTGCCAGCACCGACAGCTATGGCTACACCTTC. The encoded protein is CASTDSYGYTF.

The chain uses TRBV6-6 and TRBJ2-7, with D perhaps matching TRBD1 (5 bases). The V gene's germline CDR1 is MNHNY and CDR2 SVGAGI (reference sequence). The CDR3 sequence is 13 residues long. V gave up 2 bases and J gave up 3 bases, with 8 bases separating them. The CDR3: CASSYLGHYEQYF. DNA of the CDR3: TGTGCCAGCAGTTACCTTGGACACTACGAGCAGTACTTC.

V is TRBV7-9 and J is TRBJ1-1, with D possibly matching TRBD1 (6 bases). The germline V gene encodes CDR1 SEHNR and CDR2 FQNEAQ (reference sequence). The V end was cut by 1 base, the J end by 6 bases, with 15 bases between. The CDR3 is made up of 15 amino acids. The DNA for the CDR3 is TGTGCCAGCAGCTTAGTACAGGGAAGGGTCGCTGAAGCTTTCTTT. Translated, it gives CASSLVQGRVAEAFF.

This chain joins TRBV4-2 and TRBJ2-3; 14 bases are shared with TRBD2. V lost 1 base, J lost 5 bases, and 2 bases stayed unmatched. Looked up from germline, CDR1 is LGHNA and CDR2 is YNFKEQ. The CDR3 covers 16 residues. In DNA form, the CDR3 reads TGTGCCAGCAGCCAAGGGACTAGCGGGGGGATAGATACGCAGTATTTT. Translating gives CASSQGTSGGIDTQYF.

This clone is a singleton in its sample. The chain carries TRBV2 and TRBJ1-5, with D possibly being TRBD1 (6 bases). The V gene lost 4 bases and the J gene lost 5 bases, with 12 bases spanning the gap. The CDR3 contains 14 residues. In germline, CDR1 is SNHLY, CDR2 FYNNEI. The CDR3 is CASSATGVHQPQHF. The CDR3 DNA reads TGTGCCAGCAGTGCGACAGGCGTCCATCAGCCCCAGCATTTT.